What follows are 16 T cell receptor beta chains derived from one specimen sequenced in a study of T cell responses to AZD1222 COVID-19 vaccine. The repertoire was sequenced with immunoSEQ multiplex PCR; TCRdb's copy has only in-frame clones and lacks some. Among approximately 110,000 clones, more than 80% were seen once, and the ten largest hold roughly 4%. This specimen was peripheral blood, taken 28 days after the second AZD1222 dose. These receptors all come from an adult who received the AZD1222 COVID-19 vaccine.

This clone was seen once. This chain joins TRBV6-5 and TRBJ1-1; D is uncertain. The length of the CDR3 is 12 residues. The V end lost 0 bases, the J end lost 2 bases, and 1 base lay between the germline ends. CDR1 and CDR2 from the germline V gene are MNHEY and SVGAGI. Here the CDR3 reads CASSYSNTEAFF. The DNA for the CDR3 is TGTGCCAGCAGTTACTCAAACACTGAAGCTTTCTTT.

The chain is built from TRBV3-1 (or the pseudogene TRBV3-2) and TRBJ1-1; no firm D call. V gave up 6 bases and J gave up 6 bases, with 14 bases separating them. The CDR3 loop spans 13 amino acids. Per the germline V gene, CDR1 is LGHDT and CDR2 is YNNKEL (reference sequence). The CDR3: CASSLGRVAEAFF. CDR3 in DNA: TGTGCCAGCAGTCTAGGTAGGGTTGCTGAAGCTTTCTTT.

This clone was counted between two and nine times. The chain combines TRBV7-2 with TRBJ2-1; the match to TRBD1 covers 7 bases. This CDR3 comprises 14 residues. The germline V gene has CDR1 SGHTA and CDR2 FQGNSA. V lost 1 base and J lost 9; bases outside the gene matches: 6. The CDR3 loop reads CASSLDKGGGEQFF. CDR3 DNA sequence: TGTGCCAGCAGCTTAGACAAAGGGGGCGGTGAGCAGTTCTTC.

In nucleotides, the CDR3 is TGTGCCACGGGCCGGGTTCGAAACCATCACGAGCAGTACTTC. It translates to CATGRVRNHHEQYF. V and J are TRBV21-1 and TRBJ2-7. TRBV21-1 is shown as a pseudogene. The CDR3 is 14 residues long.

This chain links TRBV12-3 or TRBV12-4 with TRBJ1-5; D remains unclear. V was shortened by 6 bases and J by 2 bases, with 8 bases between the two germline ends. This CDR3 contains 13 residues. CDR3 DNA: TGTGCCAGCAGGGGTTATGGCAATCAGCCCCAGCATTTT. This codes for CASRGYGNQPQHF.

The genes are TRBV7-9 and TRBJ1-2, with 10 bases that match TRBD1. The germline V gene encodes CDR1 SEHNR and CDR2 FQNEAQ (reference sequence). The V gene end was trimmed by 3 bases and the J gene end by 6 bases; junction bases not matched to a gene: 7. This CDR3 region has 15 residues. The CDR3 loop is CASSFRDRGSHGYTF. CDR3 nucleotides: TGTGCCAGCAGCTTCCGGGACAGGGGTTCCCATGGCTACACCTTC.

V is TRBV29-1 and J is TRBJ2-7, with 10 bases aligning to TRBD1. Looked up from germline, CDR1 is SQVTM and CDR2 is ANQGSEA. The CDR3 has 13 residues. V gave up 6 bases and J gave up 4 bases; unmatched junction bases: 6. The CDR3 sequence is CSVPGQGRYEQYF. Written as DNA, the CDR3 is TGCAGCGTCCCGGGACAGGGGAGATACGAGCAGTACTTC.

This chain uses TRBV24-1 with TRBJ2-7; the D call may be TRBD1 or TRBD2 (5 bases each). CDR1 KGHDR and CDR2 SFDVKD come from the germline V gene. The CDR3 is 14 amino acids. With 3 bases removed from V and 4 bases from J, the gap between germline ends came to 12 bases. CDR3 residues: CATSDRDGLYEQYF. CDR3 coding DNA: TGTGCCACCAGTGATAGGGACGGACTTTACGAGCAGTACTTC.

The chain is built from TRBV11-3 and TRBJ2-7; the match to TRBD1 covers 8 bases. This CDR3 is built from 15 residues. Germline-derived CDR1 and CDR2 are SGHNT and YENEEA. V trimming: 5 bases; J trimming: 3 bases; junction bases outside the gene matches: 9. CDR3 sequence reads: CASSAGTGALYEQYF. DNA of the CDR3: TGTGCCAGCAGCGCCGGGACAGGAGCCCTCTACGAGCAGTACTTC.

The chain employs TRBV10-2 and TRBJ1-1; the D is unclear. CDR1 is WSHSY, CDR2 SAAADI, per germline. The V gene lost 6 bases and the J gene lost 11 bases, with 16 bases spanning the gap. The CDR3 is made up of 12 amino acids. The CDR3 coding sequence is TGCGCCAGCAGCCTAAATGATGGACGGGCTTTCTTT. Its protein product is CASSLNDGRAFF.

The chain is built from TRBV6-5 and TRBJ1-3; 7 bases map to TRBD1. The CDR3 covers 13 residues. With 6 bases clipped from V and 4 bases from J, the junction kept 3 bases outside the gene matches. The germline gives CDR1 MNHEY, CDR2 SVGAGI. This CDR3 reads CASSGTAGNTIYF. CDR3 bases: TGTGCCAGCAGCGGGACAGCAGGAAACACCATATATTTT.

This chain connects TRBV13 to TRBJ1-2; D is possibly TRBD1 (6 bases). Trimming removed 5 bases from V and 3 bases from J, with 19 bases in between. The CDR3 runs 16 residues. The V gene's germline CDR1 is PRHDT and CDR2 FYEKMQ (reference sequence). CDR3 in amino acids: CASSPEVGGPDYGYTF. CDR3 sequence (DNA): TGTGCCAGCAGCCCAGAAGTTGGGGGGCCCGACTATGGCTACACCTTC. Supplemented by reference TRBV13 and TRBJ1-2, the full variable domain reads AAGVIQSPRHLIKEKRETATLKCYPIPRHDTVYWYQQGPGQDPQFLISFYEKMQSDKGSIPDRFSAQQFSDYHSELNMSSLELGDSALYFCASSPEVGGPDYGYTFGSGTRLTVV.

V and J are TRBV9 and TRBJ2-2; 7 nucleotides agree with TRBD2. From germline, CDR1 is SGDLS and CDR2 YYNGEE. Trimming took 0 bases from V and 2 from J; bases not matched to a gene: 4. The CDR3 extends over 16 amino acids. The CDR3 DNA is TGTGCCAGCAGCGTAGCCAGCGGGGTAAACACCGGGGAGCTGTTTTTT. This translates into CASSVASGVNTGELFF.

The genes are TRBV28 and TRBJ1-1; D remains ambiguous. The germline gives CDR1 MDHEN, CDR2 SYDVKM. This CDR3 is built from 12 residues. Between the trimmed V and J ends, which lost 5 bases and 6 bases, there was a span of 10 bases. Here the CDR3 DNA reads TGTGCCAGCAGTAACATTCATCCTGAAGCTTTCTTT. Encoded protein: CASSNIHPEAFF.

This sequence joins TRBV6-2 or TRBV6-3 and TRBJ1-1, with D tentatively TRBD1 (6 bases). The CDR3 totals 13 residues. V lost 2 bases and J lost 9, with 13 bases in between. CDR1 and CDR2 (germline): MNHEY, SVGEGT. The CDR3 coding sequence is TGTGCCAGCAGTTACGGGGGCGTACTCAAAGCTTTCTTT. As protein: CASSYGGVLKAFF.

The genes are TRBV5-8 and TRBJ1-5; 9 bases align to TRBD1. After removal of 4 bases from V and 5 bases from J, the junction contained 10 bases not matched to a gene. The germline V gene encodes CDR1 SGHTS and CDR2 YDEGEE. The length of the CDR3 is 16 residues. CDR3 sequence reads: CASSPRTGDRDQPQHF. The CDR3 DNA reads TGTGCCAGCAGCCCGAGGACAGGGGATAGGGATCAGCCCCAGCATTTT.